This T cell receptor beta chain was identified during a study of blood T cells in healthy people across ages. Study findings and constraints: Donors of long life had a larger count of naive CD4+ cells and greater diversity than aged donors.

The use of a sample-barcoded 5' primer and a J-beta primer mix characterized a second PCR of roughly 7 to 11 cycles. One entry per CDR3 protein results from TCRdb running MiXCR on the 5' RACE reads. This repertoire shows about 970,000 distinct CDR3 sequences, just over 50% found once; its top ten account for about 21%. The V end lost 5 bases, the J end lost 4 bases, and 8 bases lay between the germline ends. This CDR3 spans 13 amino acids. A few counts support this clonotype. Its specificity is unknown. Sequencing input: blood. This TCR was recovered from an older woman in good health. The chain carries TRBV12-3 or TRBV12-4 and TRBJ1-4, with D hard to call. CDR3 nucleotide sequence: TGTGCCAGCAGTGTTAATTTTAATGAAAAACTGTTTTTT. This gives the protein CASSVNFNEKLFF.